Below, 12 T cell receptor beta chains from the same sample are listed, as sequenced in a study of T cell responses to AZD1222 COVID-19 vaccine. Clones were sequenced by immunoSEQ multiplex PCR, and TCRdb holds only the in-frame ones, with some missing. The data contain about 150,000 clones, more than 75% of them singletons. Material: peripheral blood, obtained on day 0 of AZD1222 vaccination. These receptor sequences come from an adult in good health.

The J gene is TRBJ1-3, the V gene TRBV10-3; unclear D gene. Germline assignment: CDR1 ENHRY and CDR2 SYGVKD. CDR3 length equals 12 residues. Trimming pared 3 bases from V and 10 bases from J, leaving 10 bases between. The CDR3 sequence: CAISDGERTIYF. CDR3 sequence (DNA): TGTGCCATCAGTGACGGGGAACGGACCATATATTTT.

CDR3 sequence reads: CATSRDRLAEVQYF. The CDR3 DNA sequence: TGTGCCACCAGCAGAGATCGACTCGCCGAGGTGCAGTACTTC. The V call is TRBV15, the J call TRBJ2-7; D is uncertain. V lost 0 bases, J lost 9 bases, and 15 bases lay in between. This CDR3 spans 14 amino acids. In germline, CDR1 is LNHNV, CDR2 YYDKDF (reference sequence). Together with reference TRBV15 and TRBJ2-7, the CDR3 gives the full variable domain: DAMVIQNPRYQVTQFGKPVTLSCSQTLNHNVMYWYQQKSSQAPKLLFHYYDKDFNNEADTPDNFQSRRPNTSFCFLDIRSPGLGDTAMYLCATSRDRLAEVQYFGPGTRLTVT.

In nucleotides, the CDR3 is TGTGCCAGCGGCAGGACGACAGTTGAAGCTTTCTTT. It translates to CASGRTTVEAFF. The chain is built from TRBV28 and TRBJ1-1, with D maybe TRBD1 (5 bases). V was clipped by 8 bases and J by 7 bases, with 14 bases between them. In germline, CDR1 is MDHEN, CDR2 SYDVKM. The CDR3 sequence is 12 residues long.

This chain uses TRBV30 with TRBJ1-2; maybe TRBD1 (5 bases). The length of the CDR3 is 11 residues. Trimming removed 5 bases at V and 5 bases at J, with 9 bases between. Per germline, CDR1 GTSNPN and CDR2 SVGIG (reference sequence). The CDR3 loop reads CAWGAPYGYTF. The CDR3 coding sequence is TGTGCCTGGGGGGCGCCGTATGGCTACACCTTC.

This sequence joins TRBV14 and TRBJ1-5; no firm D call. The CDR3 contains 14 residues. The V end was cut by 1 base, the J end by 2 bases, with 6 bases between. Germline lookup yields CDR1 SGHDN and CDR2 FVKESK. CDR3 DNA: TGTGCCAGCAGCCAAGTAGGGCGCAATCAGCCCCAGCATTTT. Amino acids: CASSQVGRNQPQHF.

This chain uses TRBV28 with TRBJ1-2, with D unresolved. CDR1 is MDHEN and CDR2 is SYDVKM in the germline V gene. V lost 1 base to trimming and J lost 8 bases, with 14 bases between them. The length of the CDR3 is 14 residues. The CDR3 region is CASSLSNRVGGYTF. In DNA, the CDR3 is TGTGCCAGCAGTTTATCAAATCGTGTGGGGGGCTACACCTTC.

The chain employs TRBV10-1 and TRBJ2-7; weak D call: TRBD1 (6 bases). The length of the CDR3 is 13 residues. The V end lost 3 bases, the J end lost 1 base, and 7 bases lay between the germline ends. The V gene's germline CDR1 is WNHNN and CDR2 SYGVQD (reference sequence). DNA of the CDR3: TGCGCCAGCAGTGACAGGGGTTCCTACGAGCAGTACTTC. Translation gives CASSDRGSYEQYF.

By share, this clone ranks as medium-sized. The J gene is TRBJ2-7, the V gene TRBV4-1; unclear D gene. The germline CDR1 and CDR2 sequences are MGHRA and YSYEKL. V lost 0 bases and J 7 bases, leaving 10 bases between the germline ends. The length of the CDR3 is 13 residues. DNA for the CDR3: TGCGCCAGCAGCCAAGATCCGTGGGAAGAGCAGTACTTC. Amino acid sequence: CASSQDPWEEQYF.

This rearrangement joins TRBV25-1 to TRBJ1-3; possible D gene TRBD1, 6 bases. The CDR3 loop spans 17 amino acids. Germline CDR1 is MGHDK and CDR2 is SYGVNS. Trimming left V 6 bases short and J 0 bases short, with 18 bases between. The CDR3 region is CASRSGTRGFSGNTIYF. CDR3 nucleotides: TGTGCCAGCAGATCCGGGACAAGGGGATTCTCTGGAAACACCATATATTTT.

This clone was counted between two and nine times. This chain uses TRBV5-5 with TRBJ1-2; no firm D call. In germline, CDR1 is SGHKS, CDR2 YYEKEE (reference sequence). Trimming left V 0 bases short and J 5 bases short, with 14 bases between. CDR3 length equals 15 residues. The chain's CDR3 is CASSLARTFLYGYTF. The DNA for the CDR3 is TGTGCCAGCAGCTTGGCGCGGACTTTTTTATATGGCTACACCTTC.

This clone has only a few counts. The V and J genes are TRBV5-1 and TRBJ2-7; D might be TRBD1 (6 bases). Germline V gives CDR1 SGHRS, CDR2 YFSETQ. The germline V and J ends were trimmed by 3 bases and 2 bases, with 12 bases remaining between them. The CDR3 spans 14 residues. CDR3 protein: CASSWADRTYEQYF. CDR3 in DNA: TGCGCCAGCAGCTGGGCGGACAGAACCTACGAGCAGTACTTC.

CDR3 sequence (DNA): TGTGCCAGCAGTCCCCACCGAGGTGAAGGGGGGGACGGGGAGCTGTTTTTT. It translates to CASSPHRGEGGDGELFF. The rearrangement joins TRBV28 to TRBJ2-2, with D possibly being TRBD2 (7 bases). The V gene lost 5 bases and the J gene lost 7 bases, with 23 bases spanning the gap. CDR3 length: 17 residues. The germline CDR1 and CDR2 sequences are MDHEN and SYDVKM.